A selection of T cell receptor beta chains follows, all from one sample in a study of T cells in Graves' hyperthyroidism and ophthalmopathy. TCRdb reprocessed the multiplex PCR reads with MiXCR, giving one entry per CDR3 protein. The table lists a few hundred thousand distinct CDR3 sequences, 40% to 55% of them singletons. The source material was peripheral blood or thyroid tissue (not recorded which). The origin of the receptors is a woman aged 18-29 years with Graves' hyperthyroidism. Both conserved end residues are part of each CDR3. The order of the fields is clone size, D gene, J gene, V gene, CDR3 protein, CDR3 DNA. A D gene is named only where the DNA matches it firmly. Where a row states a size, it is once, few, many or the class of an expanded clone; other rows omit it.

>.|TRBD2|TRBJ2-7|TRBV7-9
CASSYSGRTNEQYF
TGTGCCAGCAGCTATAGCGGGAGGACCAACGAGCAGTACTTC
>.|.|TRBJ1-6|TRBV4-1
CASSHADRGFYNSPLHF
TGCGCCAGCAGCCATGCGGACCGGGGCTTCTATAATTCACCCCTCCACTTT
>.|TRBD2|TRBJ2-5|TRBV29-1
CSVLAGEETQYF
TGCAGCGTTCTAGCGGGAGAGGAGACCCAGTACTTC
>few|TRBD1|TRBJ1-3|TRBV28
CASRSRTGRNTIYF
TGTGCCAGCAGATCCCGGACAGGGAGGAACACCATATATTTT
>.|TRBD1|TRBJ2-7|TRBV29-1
CSGDRGLSEQYF
TGCAGCGGGGACAGGGGACTCTCCGAGCAGTACTTC
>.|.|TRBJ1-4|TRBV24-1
CATSPAGKGNEKLFF
TGTGCCACCAGTCCGGCAGGGAAGGGAAATGAAAAACTGTTTTTT
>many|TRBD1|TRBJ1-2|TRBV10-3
CAISVGGQGQRYGYTF
TGTGCCATCAGTGTGGGAGGACAGGGGCAGAGGTATGGCTACACCTTC
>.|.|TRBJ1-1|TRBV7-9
CASRYEQGGEAFF
TGTGCCAGCAGATATGAACAGGGTGGTGAAGCTTTCTTT
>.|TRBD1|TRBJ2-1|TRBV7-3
CASTPGTGSYNEQFF
TGTGCCAGCACCCCCGGGACAGGGTCCTACAATGAGCAGTTCTTC
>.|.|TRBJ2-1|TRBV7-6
CASSLESWNEQFF
TGTGCCAGCAGCTTAGAGAGCTGGAATGAGCAGTTCTTC
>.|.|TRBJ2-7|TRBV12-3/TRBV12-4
CASSLEGAAPLYEQYF
TGTGCCAGCAGCTTGGAGGGGGCAGCGCCCCTTTACGAGCAGTACTTC
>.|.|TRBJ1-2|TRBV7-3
CASSPPLDYGYTF
TGTGCCAGCTCACCACCCCTTGACTATGGCTACACCTTC
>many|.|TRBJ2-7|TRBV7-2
CASSFFRSYEQYF
TGTGCCAGCAGCTTTTTCCGATCCTACGAGCAGTACTTC
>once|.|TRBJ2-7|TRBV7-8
CASSLGGKGAFYEQYF
TGTGCCAGCAGCTTAGGGGGCAAAGGAGCTTTCTACGAGCAGTACTTC
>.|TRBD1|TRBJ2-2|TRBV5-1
CASSLSGTANTGELFF
TGCGCCAGCAGCTTATCTGGGACAGCGAACACCGGGGAGCTGTTTTTT
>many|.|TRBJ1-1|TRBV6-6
CASSYSTGASEAFF
TGTGCCAGCAGTTACTCTACGGGGGCATCTGAAGCTTTCTTT
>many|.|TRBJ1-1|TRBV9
CASSVAQGGYTEAFF
TGTGCCAGCAGCGTAGCACAGGGAGGTTACACTGAAGCTTTCTTT
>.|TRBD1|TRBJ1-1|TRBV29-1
CSVEDRVDTEAFF
TGCAGCGTTGAGGACAGGGTGGACACTGAAGCTTTCTTT
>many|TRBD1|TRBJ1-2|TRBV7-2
CVEGAFGYGYTF
TGTGTAGAGGGGGCGTTCGGCTATGGCTACACCTTC
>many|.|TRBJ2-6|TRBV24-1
CATSDQRPVGPYSGANVLTF
TGTGCCACCAGTGACCAAAGACCCGTCGGCCCGTACTCTGGGGCCAACGTCCTGACTTTC
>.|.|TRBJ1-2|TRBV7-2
CASSRTSGYGYTF
TGTGCCAGCAGTCGGACTAGCGGCTATGGCTACACCTTC
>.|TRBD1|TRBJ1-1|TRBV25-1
CVPRTGKNTEAFF
TGTGTTCCACGGACAGGAAAGAACACTGAAGCTTTCTTT
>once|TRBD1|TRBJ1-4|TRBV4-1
CASSQAGQGEKLFF
TGCGCCAGCAGCCAAGCGGGACAGGGTGAAAAACTGTTTTTT
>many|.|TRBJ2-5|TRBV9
CASSVAASYETQYF
TGTGCCAGCAGCGTAGCGGCTAGCTATGAGACCCAGTACTTC
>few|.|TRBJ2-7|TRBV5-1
CASSLASGVREQYF
TGCGCCAGCAGCTTGGCCTCGGGGGTCCGGGAGCAGTACTTC
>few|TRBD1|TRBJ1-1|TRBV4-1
CASSPGQENTEAFF
TGCGCCAGCAGCCCTGGACAGGAGAACACTGAAGCTTTCTTT
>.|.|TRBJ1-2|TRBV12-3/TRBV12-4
CASSLSLVGHYGYTF
TGTGCCAGCAGTTTGAGCCTCGTAGGGCACTATGGCTACACCTTC
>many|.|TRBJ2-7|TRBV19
CATSTIAAQISEQYF
TGTGCCACTTCTACTATAGCGGCACAGATTAGCGAGCAGTACTTC
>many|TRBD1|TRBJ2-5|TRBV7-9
CASSDATGGMETQYF
TGTGCCAGCAGCGACGCGACAGGGGGCATGGAGACCCAGTACTTC
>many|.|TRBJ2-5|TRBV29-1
CSVEGGQNQETQYF
TGCAGCGTTGAAGGCGGACAAAACCAAGAGACCCAGTACTTC
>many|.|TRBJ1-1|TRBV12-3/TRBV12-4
CASSPRTAGTEAFF
TGTGCCAGCAGTCCGAGGACAGCGGGCACTGAAGCTTTCTTT
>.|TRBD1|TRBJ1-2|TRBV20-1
CSATGTVDGYTF
TGCAGTGCTACCGGGACAGTGGATGGCTACACCTTC
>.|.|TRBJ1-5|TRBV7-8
CASSTRVGLGNQPQHF
TGTGCCAGCAGCACCCGAGTAGGGCTGGGCAATCAGCCCCAGCATTTT
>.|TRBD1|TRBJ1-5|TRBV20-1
CSARFPWTGPNQPQHF
TGCAGTGCTAGATTCCCATGGACAGGGCCCAATCAGCCCCAGCATTTT
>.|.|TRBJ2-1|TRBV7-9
CASSELYNEQFF
TGTGCCAGCAGCGAGTTGTACAATGAGCAGTTCTTC
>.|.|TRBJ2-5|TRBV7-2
CANSFAGRRETQYF
TGTGCCAACAGCTTTGCCGGACGGAGAGAGACCCAGTACTTC
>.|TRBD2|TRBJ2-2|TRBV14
CASSQIAGGTGELFF
TGTGCCAGCAGCCAAATCGCGGGAGGCACCGGGGAGCTGTTTTTT
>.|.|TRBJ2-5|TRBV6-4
CASSPGIQETQYF
TGTGCCAGCAGTCCGGGAATCCAAGAGACCCAGTACTTC
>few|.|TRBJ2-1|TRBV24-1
CATARGPMNEQFF
TGTGCCACAGCTAGGGGCCCAATGAATGAGCAGTTCTTC
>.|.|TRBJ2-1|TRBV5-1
CASSLDDTFSSYNEQFF
TGCGCCAGCAGCTTGGATGATACGTTCAGCTCCTACAATGAGCAGTTCTTC
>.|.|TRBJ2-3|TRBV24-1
CATSDDEFRGDTQYF
TGTGCCACCAGTGATGACGAATTTCGGGGAGATACGCAGTATTTT
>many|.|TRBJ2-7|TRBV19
CASGARPSYEQYF
TGTGCCAGTGGGGCCAGGCCTTCCTACGAGCAGTACTTC
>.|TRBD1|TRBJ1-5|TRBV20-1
CSASGPGQGSQPQHF
TGCAGTGCTAGCGGGCCGGGACAGGGGAGCCAGCCCCAGCATTTT
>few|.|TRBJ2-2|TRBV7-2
CASSLGQSGELFF
TGTGCCAGCAGCTTAGGCCAGTCCGGGGAGCTGTTTTTT
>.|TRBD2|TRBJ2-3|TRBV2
CASRLGTSGDLDTQYF
TGTGCCAGCAGACTAGGGACTAGCGGAGATCTGGATACGCAGTATTTT
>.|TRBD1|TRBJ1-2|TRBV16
CASSPQGVDGYTF
TGTGCCAGCAGCCCTCAGGGGGTCGATGGCTACACCTTC
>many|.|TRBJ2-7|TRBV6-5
CASSNGRTYEQYF
TGTGCCAGCAGTAACGGGAGAACCTACGAGCAGTACTTC
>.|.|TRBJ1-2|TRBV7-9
CASSLAGGEQNYGYTF
TGTGCCAGCAGCTTGGCGGGAGGCGAGCAGAACTATGGCTACACCTTC